The clone carrying this T cell receptor (beta chain) was detected only once. No antigen is known for it. This entry belongs to a study of OX40 agonist ivuxolimab in advanced cancers. Points from the study as a whole: Patients who responded partially at 0.1-3.0 mg/kg showed clonal expansion ranking among the lowest.

This table comes from immunoSEQ multiplex PCR, and its TCRdb copy is limited to in-frame clones, with some not included. The table shows roughly 75,000 clones, with 86% occurring only once. The CDR3 loop spans 12 amino acids. Looked up from germline, CDR1 is MGHDK and CDR2 is SYGVNS. The chain employs TRBV25-1 and TRBJ2-5; D might be TRBD2 (7 bases). The J call may not be correct, given that the DNA end is closer to TRBJ2-7. The source of this sequence is an adult with an advanced solid tumor such as melanoma, head and neck, liver or kidney cancer. This sample comprised CD4+ or CD8+ T cells sorted from blood, obtained in a trial of the OX40 agonist ivuxolimab. The CDR3 DNA reads as TGTGCCAGCAAGGGGGGGCTCTACGAGCAGTACTTC. Amino acid sequence: CASKGGLYEQYF.